The rows below give T cell receptor beta chains drawn from one sample of a study of T cell responses to AZD1222 COVID-19 vaccine. The table came from immunoSEQ multiplex PCR; TCRdb's copy has only in-frame clones and leaves some out. Altogether 250,000 to 300,000 clones are present, around 92% being singletons, with the ten largest covering 0.5% to 0.65%. Sequenced here: peripheral blood, sampled 28 days after the second AZD1222 dose. These receptors all stem from an adult who received the AZD1222 COVID-19 vaccine. Each CDR3 is given with its conserved first and last residue. Fields, in order: D gene, clone size, J gene, V gene, CDR3 DNA, CDR3 protein. A D gene is named only where the DNA matches it firmly. Expanded clones get a size class; other rows say once, few or many, or leave the size out.

TRBD1	NA	TRBJ1-4	TRBV28	TGTGCCAGCAGACGTCAAACAGGGGAGGTGAAAAAACTGTTTTTT	CASRRQTGEVKKLFF
NA	NA	TRBJ2-1	TRBV5-1	TGCGCCAGCAGCCGTTCGGCCTTGAGCTCCTACAATGAGCAGTTCTTC	CASSRSALSSYNEQFF
NA	NA	TRBJ1-3	TRBV4-2	TGTGCCAGCAGCCAAAGCCCGACCGGCTCTGGAAACACCATATATTTT	CASSQSPTGSGNTIYF
NA	once	TRBJ1-2	TRBV30	TGTGCCTGGACCCTAGACACGTACAATGGCTACACCTTC	CAWTLDTYNGYTF
TRBD1	NA	TRBJ2-1	TRBV2	TGTGCCAGCAGTGAGAGGACAGGGGGTAGAGAGCAGTTCTTC	CASSERTGGREQFF
NA	NA	TRBJ2-5	TRBV29-1	TGCAGCGTTCCGTGGCAGTCAGAGACCCAGTACTTC	CSVPWQSETQYF
TRBD1	NA	TRBJ2-1	TRBV2	TGTGCCAGCAGTAGGGGGCGGTACAATGAGCAGTTCTTC	CASSRGRYNEQFF
TRBD2	NA	TRBJ2-3	TRBV3-1/TRBV3-2	TGTGCCAGCCTTGCGGGAGGGCAGGAGGGCACAGATACGCAGTATTTT	CASLAGGQEGTDTQYF
TRBD1	NA	TRBJ1-2	TRBV2	TGTGCCAGCAGAAGACAGGGGGCATACTATGGCTACACCTTC	CASRRQGAYYGYTF
TRBD1	NA	TRBJ2-7	TRBV7-9	TGTGCCAGCAGCTTGAATTACAGGGGACGTAGCGAGCAGTACTTC	CASSLNYRGRSEQYF
NA	NA	TRBJ1-2	TRBV27	TGTGCCAGCAGTTTATACCAGGGGAGCGGCTACACCTTC	CASSLYQGSGYTF
NA	NA	TRBJ1-4	TRBV27	TGTGCCAGCAGTTTGGTGGGGTCTAATGAAAAACTGTTTTTT	CASSLVGSNEKLFF
NA	NA	TRBJ1-5	TRBV5-4	TGTGCCAGCAGCCTGGCGGGGGATCACCAGCCCCAGCATTTT	CASSLAGDHQPQHF
TRBD1	NA	TRBJ2-2	TRBV28	TGTGCCAGCAGTTTAGGGACAGGGGGGTCCGGGGAGCTGTTTTTT	CASSLGTGGSGELFF
TRBD2	NA	TRBJ2-1	TRBV3-1/TRBV3-2	TGTGCCAGCAGCGAGACTAGCGGGGGCTACAATGAGCAGTTCTTC	CASSETSGGYNEQFF
NA	NA	TRBJ2-6	TRBV3-1/TRBV3-2	TGTGCCAGCAGCCAATATTCTGGGCAATCGAGCTCTGGGGCCAACGTCCTGACTTTC	CASSQYSGQSSSGANVLTF
TRBD1	NA	TRBJ1-4	TRBV5-1	TGCGCCAGCAGCTTGACAGGGGCGGCCTTAAATGAAAAACTGTTTTTT	CASSLTGAALNEKLFF
TRBD2	NA	TRBJ2-3	TRBV18	TGTGCCAGCTCACCACGGCGGGGGGGCCAAATTGGCACAGATACGCAGTATTTT	CASSPRRGGQIGTDTQYF
NA	NA	TRBJ2-7	TRBV5-8	TGTGCCAGCAGCTTGCACAGACCTAACTCCTACGAGCAGTACTTC	CASSLHRPNSYEQYF
NA	NA	TRBJ1-5	TRBV7-2	TGTGCCAGCAGCCCCCGGGGGCTGGGCAATCAGCCCCAGCATTTT	CASSPRGLGNQPQHF
TRBD1	NA	TRBJ1-4	TRBV5-4	TGTGCCAGCAGCTCTCCGGGCCAGGGGGGTGAAAAACTGTTTTTT	CASSSPGQGGEKLFF
NA	NA	TRBJ1-5	TRBV19	TGTGCCAGTAGTACCCGAGGACTGATAGATAGCAATCAGCCCCAGCATTTT	CASSTRGLIDSNQPQHF
NA	NA	TRBJ2-1	TRBV7-9	TGTGCCAGCAGCGGTATCCAGGGGGGTGAGCAGTTCTTC	CASSGIQGGEQFF
NA	NA	TRBJ1-2	TRBV11-1	TGTGCCAGCAGCTTAGTCACCAGGGCTCGCTACACCTTC	CASSLVTRARYTF
TRBD1	NA	TRBJ1-5	TRBV18	TGTGCCAGCTCACCAGGGACAGGGGGCCCAATGGCCCAGCATTTT	CASSPGTGGPMAQHF
NA	once	TRBJ1-1	TRBV2	TGTGCCAGCAGTGGATACAGATTGAACACTGAAGCTTTCTTT	CASSGYRLNTEAFF
TRBD1	NA	TRBJ1-2	TRBV6-5	TGTGCCAGTGTCCAGGGGGCGCGAGGCTACACCTTC	CASVQGARGYTF
NA	NA	TRBJ2-3	TRBV28	TGTGCCAGCAGTTTTTCCGGGACGCACTTCTACCAGTATTTT	CASSFSGTHFYQYF
NA	NA	TRBJ1-4	TRBV24-1	TGTGCCACCAGTGATCGGGACAAAGAAAAACTGTTTTTT	CATSDRDKEKLFF
TRBD2	few	TRBJ2-2	TRBV5-1	TGCGCCAGCAGCACCAGACTAGCGGGATTAAACACCGGGGAGCTGTTTTTT	CASSTRLAGLNTGELFF
NA	NA	TRBJ2-7	TRBV28	TGTGCCAGCAGTTCCGGGCCTGGCGAGCAGTACTTC	CASSSGPGEQYF
NA	NA	TRBJ2-7	TRBV7-2	TGTGCCAGCAGCTTAGGTGCGGACACCTACGAGCAGTACTTC	CASSLGADTYEQYF
TRBD1	NA	TRBJ1-5	TRBV4-1	TGCGCCAGCAGCCAAGATTCAATTTGGGACAGGGACCGCAATCAGCCCCAGCATTTT	CASSQDSIWDRDRNQPQHF
TRBD2	NA	TRBJ2-7	TRBV7-2	TGTGCCAGCAGCTTAGCTAGCGGGGTCTCCTACGAGCAGTACTTC	CASSLASGVSYEQYF
NA	NA	TRBJ1-2	TRBV28	TGTGCCAGCAGTTTCGGGCAGGGACGGGGCTACACCTTC	CASSFGQGRGYTF
NA	NA	TRBJ2-7	TRBV28	TGTGCCAGCAGCCCACAAAGGTGGGGTTTGGGGGGAAAGGACGAGCAGTACTTC	CASSPQRWGLGGKDEQYF
NA	NA	TRBJ2-4	TRBV7-3	TGTGCCAGCAGCTTAGATGGGGCCAAAAACATTCAGTACTTC	CASSLDGAKNIQYF
NA	NA	TRBJ1-6	TRBV27	TGTGCCACCCAGGGGAGGGGCTCCTATAATTCACCCCTCCACTTT	CATQGRGSYNSPLHF
NA	NA	TRBJ1-5	TRBV12-3/TRBV12-4	TGTGCCAGCAGTCCGTCCAGTCCGCCCCAGCATTTT	CASSPSSPPQHF
NA	NA	TRBJ1-2	TRBV28	TGTGCCAGCAGTTTCCCCAGAAGAAACTATGGCTACACCTTC	CASSFPRRNYGYTF
NA	NA	TRBJ2-7	TRBV2	TGTGCCAGCAGTGCTCGGGCAGGGGTCTCCTACGAGCAGTACTTC	CASSARAGVSYEQYF
TRBD2	NA	TRBJ2-2	TRBV10-3	TGTGCCATCACTGACCCGGGACTAGCGCCCGGGGAGCTGTTTTTT	CAITDPGLAPGELFF
NA	NA	TRBJ1-1	TRBV9	TGTGCCAGCAGCGTGGCCCAGGGAAACACTGAAGCTTTCTTT	CASSVAQGNTEAFF
TRBD2	NA	TRBJ2-7	TRBV5-4	TGTGCCAGCAGCTTCGGACTAGCGGACAACTACGAGCAGTACTTC	CASSFGLADNYEQYF
TRBD1	few	TRBJ1-5	TRBV7-2	TGTGCCAGCAGCTCCTATACAGGGGGAGATCAGCCCCAGCATTTT	CASSSYTGGDQPQHF
NA	NA	TRBJ1-5	TRBV5-1	TGCGCCAGCAGCTTCTCAGGGAATCAGCCCCAGCATTTT	CASSFSGNQPQHF
NA	NA	TRBJ1-5	TRBV19	TGTGCCAGTAAGGATTCAGGGTCCTACGATCAGCCCCAGCATTTT	CASKDSGSYDQPQHF
NA	NA	TRBJ2-2	TRBV3-1/TRBV3-2	TGTGCCAGCAGCCAAGTGGGGTCCGGGGAGCTGTTTTTT	CASSQVGSGELFF
NA	NA	TRBJ1-4	TRBV5-6	TGTGCCAGCAGCCTACCCCGGGTGGTAGCGCAGGAACTGTTTTTT	CASSLPRVVAQELFF
NA	NA	TRBJ1-5	TRBV18	TGTGCCAGCTCACCACCGACATCTTCCAATCAGCCCCAGCATTTT	CASSPPTSSNQPQHF
TRBD1	NA	TRBJ1-6	TRBV7-2	TGTGCCAGCAGCCCCCAGGGGGACCTATCACCCCTCCACTTT	CASSPQGDLSPLHF
NA	NA	TRBJ1-4	TRBV2	TGTGCCGTACAGGGTAATAATGAAAAACTGTTTTTT	CAVQGNNEKLFF
NA	NA	TRBJ1-2	TRBV5-4	TGTGCCAGCAGCTCCAACAGGGAAAACGGCTACACCTTC	CASSSNRENGYTF
TRBD2	NA	TRBJ2-1	TRBV7-3	TGTGCCAGCAGCTTAGGGCTAGCGGGCGGCAATGAGCAGTTCTTC	CASSLGLAGGNEQFF
TRBD2	NA	TRBJ2-1	TRBV10-3	TGTGCCATCAGAGAAGCCGGGACTAGCGGGAACAATGAGCAGTTCTTC	CAIREAGTSGNNEQFF
TRBD1	NA	TRBJ2-1	TRBV5-1	TGCGCCAGCAGCCGACTTGGGACAGCTAGTGTGGGTTGGTTCTTC	CASSRLGTASVGWFF